This T cell receptor (beta chain) was identified during a study of blood T cell repertoires in COVID-19. Study-wide context: The cDNA or gDNA used as material had been derived from T cells, B-cell-depleted T cells, or PBMCs.

This table comes from immunoSEQ multiplex PCR, and its TCRdb copy is limited to in-frame clones, with some not included. The table has roughly 250,000 clones, 75% to 90% seen once. Cohort placement rested on clinical history that participants reported themselves. Donors in Cohort 3 counted as recovered after two negative PCRs, clearance, or symptom resolution. The V end lost 0 bases, the J end lost 2 bases, and 16 bases lay between the germline ends. In germline, CDR1 is LGHDT, CDR2 YNNKEL (reference sequence). CDR3 length equals 18 residues. The TCR comes from a man between 35 and 55 years old who had recovered from COVID-19. Sample: PBMCs or T cells enriched from blood (not recorded which). The chain joins TRBV3-1 (or the pseudogene TRBV3-2) to TRBJ1-4, with D possibly being TRBD1 (5 bases). This CDR3 reads CASSQDPTGGGTNEKLFF. CDR3 nucleotide sequence: TGTGCCAGCAGCCAAGATCCCACAGGCGGGGGTACTAATGAAAAACTGTTTTTT.